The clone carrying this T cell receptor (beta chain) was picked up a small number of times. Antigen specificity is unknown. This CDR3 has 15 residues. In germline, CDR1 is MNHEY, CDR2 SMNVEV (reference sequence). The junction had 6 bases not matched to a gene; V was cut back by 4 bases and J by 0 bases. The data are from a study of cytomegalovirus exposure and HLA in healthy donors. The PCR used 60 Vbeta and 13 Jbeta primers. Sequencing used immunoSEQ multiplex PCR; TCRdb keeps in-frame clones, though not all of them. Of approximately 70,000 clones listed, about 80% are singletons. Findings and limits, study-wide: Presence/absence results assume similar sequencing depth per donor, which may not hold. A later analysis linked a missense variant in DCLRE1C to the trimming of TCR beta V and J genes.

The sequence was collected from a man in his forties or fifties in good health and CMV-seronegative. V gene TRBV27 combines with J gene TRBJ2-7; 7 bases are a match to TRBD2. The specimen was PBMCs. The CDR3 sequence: CASSSKTSRSYEQYF. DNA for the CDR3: TGTGCCAGCAGTTCTAAGACTAGCCGCTCCTACGAGCAGTACTTC.